The 9 T cell receptor beta chains presented below share a single source sample, sequenced in a study of beta chain features in type 1 diabetes. Expressed TCRB transcripts were sequenced, since all the RNA that had been isolated was reverse transcribed. Profiled with immunoSEQ multiplex PCR; TCRdb holds only in-frame clones, not every one. Seen here are under 350,000 clones, about 8.5% observed once, and the top ten hold more than 1%. The sequenced material came from central memory CD4+ T cells from blood. The receptors here all came from a woman between 18 and 29 years old in good health.

This clone appeared a few times. The chain joins TRBV4-1 to TRBJ1-4; 7 positions match TRBD1. The CDR3 is 16 amino acids. The J segment lost 7 bases and the V segment lost 1 base, leaving 9 bases of the junction unmatched. Germline assignment: CDR1 MGHRA and CDR2 YSYEKL. CDR3 sequence (DNA): TGCGCCAGCAGCCAAGGACCCGGGACAGAGGGTGAAAAACTGTTTTTT. The encoded protein is CASSQGPGTEGEKLFF.

This clone was detected only a few times. The chain couples TRBV14 to TRBJ2-4; no reliable D call. The CDR3 covers 18 residues. CDR1 is SGHDN, CDR2 FVKESK, per germline. Between the trimmed V and J ends, which lost 0 bases and 3 bases, there was a span of 18 bases. The DNA of the CDR3 is TGTGCCAGCAGCCAAGAGGGGTATCCAGGATCCCGCAAAAACATTCAGTACTTC. Protein: CASSQEGYPGSRKNIQYF.

This chain uses TRBV6-6 with TRBJ2-7; perhaps TRBD2 as D (6 bases). Germline V gives CDR1 MNHNY, CDR2 SVGAGI (reference sequence). CDR3 size: 14 residues. The V and J ends lost 7 bases and 5 bases respectively, with 18 bases between them. The CDR3 loop reads CASTSPYGSNEQYF. In DNA form, the CDR3 reads TGTGCCAGCACGAGTCCTTACGGGAGCAACGAGCAGTACTTC.

The V and J genes are TRBV4-1 and TRBJ2-3; no firm D call. Germline V gives CDR1 MGHRA, CDR2 YSYEKL. With 3 bases removed from V and 3 bases from J, the gap between germline ends came to 10 bases. The CDR3 sequence is 14 residues long. In DNA form, the CDR3 reads TGCGCCAGCAGCCAGACCCAGCAGACAGATACGCAGTATTTT. This sequence encodes CASSQTQQTDTQYF.

J is TRBJ2-7 and V is TRBV18; D is unclear. V lost 3 bases, J lost 4 bases, and 10 bases lay in between. Germline CDR1 and CDR2: KGHSH and LQKENI. The CDR3 has 13 amino acids. The CDR3: CASSPAKEYEQYV. For the CDR3, the DNA is TGTGCCAGCTCACCTGCGAAGGAGTACGAGCAGTACGTC.

A few counts support this clone. This chain joins TRBV27 and TRBJ2-1; D is possibly TRBD2 (5 bases). CDR1 and CDR2 from the germline V gene are MNHEY and SMNVEV (reference sequence). Trimming shortened V by 3 bases and J by 5 bases, and 11 bases separated the two germline ends. This CDR3 is built from 14 residues. DNA for the CDR3: TGTGCCAGCAGTTTCGGGGAGCGCCACAATGAGCAGTTCTTC. It codes for CASSFGERHNEQFF.

This clone appeared a few times. The chain combines TRBV5-1 with TRBJ2-7, with TRBD1 matching 7 bases. The CDR3 runs 15 residues. Trimming took 4 bases from V and 5 from J; bases not matched to a gene: 12. Germline values: CDR1 SGHRS, CDR2 YFSETQ. The CDR3 sequence is CASSTGQDRGDEQYF. Here the CDR3 DNA reads TGCGCCAGCAGCACCGGACAGGATCGTGGAGACGAGCAGTACTTC. Using reference TRBV5-1 and TRBJ2-7 for the parts outside the CDR3, the full variable domain is KAGVTQTPRYLIKTRGQQVTLSCSPISGHRSVSWYQQTPGQGLQFLFEYFSETQRNKGNFPGRFSGRQFSNSRSEMNVSTLELGDSALYLCASSTGQDRGDEQYFGPGTRLTVT.

The chain joins TRBV9 to TRBJ2-1; 8 positions agree with TRBD2. J was trimmed by 2 bases and V by 4 bases; bases with no gene match: 8. CDR1 and CDR2 from the germline V gene are SGDLS and YYNGEE. This CDR3 has 16 amino acids. CDR3 region: CASSPGGGSTYNEQFF. DNA of the CDR3: TGTGCCAGCAGCCCAGGCGGGGGGTCTACCTACAATGAGCAGTTCTTC.

This clone was detected a few times. The J gene is TRBJ2-3, the V gene TRBV18; TRBD2 aligns across 10 bases. Germline values: CDR1 KGHSH, CDR2 LQKENI. Trimming at V came to 3 bases and at J to 2 bases, leaving 2 bases not matched to a gene. The CDR3 has 15 amino acids. The CDR3 loop reads CASSPTSGYTDTQYF. CDR3 nucleotides: TGTGCCAGCTCACCGACTAGCGGGTACACAGATACGCAGTATTTT.